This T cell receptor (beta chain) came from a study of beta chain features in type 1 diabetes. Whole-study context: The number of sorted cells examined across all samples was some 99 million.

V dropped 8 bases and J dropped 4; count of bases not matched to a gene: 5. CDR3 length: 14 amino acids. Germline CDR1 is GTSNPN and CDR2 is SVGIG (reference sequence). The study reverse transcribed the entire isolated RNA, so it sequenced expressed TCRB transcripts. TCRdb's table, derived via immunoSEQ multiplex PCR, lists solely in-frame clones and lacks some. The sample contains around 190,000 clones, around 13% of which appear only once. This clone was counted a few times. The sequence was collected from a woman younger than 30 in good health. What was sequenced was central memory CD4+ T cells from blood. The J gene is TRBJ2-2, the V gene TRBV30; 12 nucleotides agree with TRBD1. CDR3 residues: CAQGQGAITGELFF. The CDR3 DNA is TGTGCCCAGGGACAGGGGGCGATCACCGGGGAGCTGTTTTTT.